The sequence of this TCR beta chain was determined in a study of CD8+ T cells in alopecia areata. The treatment was: oral pan-JAK inhibitor, 5-10 mg twice daily. Extraction and reverse transcription of RNA yielded cDNA as the sequencing template. The table came from immunoSEQ multiplex PCR; TCRdb's copy has only in-frame clones and leaves some out. Of approximately 210,000 clones listed, around three fifths are singletons. The V end lost 4 bases, the J end lost 5 bases, and 14 bases lay between the germline ends. The CDR3 sequence is 14 residues long. The germline V gene has CDR1 SGHTA and CDR2 FQGNSA.

The TCR comes from a human donor with alopecia areata. The sample here was CD4+ T cells sorted from blood, taken at week 4, from a patient treated with tofacitinib. The rearrangement links TRBV7-2 to TRBJ1-1; tentatively, D is TRBD1 (6 bases). In DNA form, the CDR3 reads TGTGCCAGCAGCTCTAGTAGGGGGAATACTGAAGCTTTCTTT. Translated: CASSSSRGNTEAFF.